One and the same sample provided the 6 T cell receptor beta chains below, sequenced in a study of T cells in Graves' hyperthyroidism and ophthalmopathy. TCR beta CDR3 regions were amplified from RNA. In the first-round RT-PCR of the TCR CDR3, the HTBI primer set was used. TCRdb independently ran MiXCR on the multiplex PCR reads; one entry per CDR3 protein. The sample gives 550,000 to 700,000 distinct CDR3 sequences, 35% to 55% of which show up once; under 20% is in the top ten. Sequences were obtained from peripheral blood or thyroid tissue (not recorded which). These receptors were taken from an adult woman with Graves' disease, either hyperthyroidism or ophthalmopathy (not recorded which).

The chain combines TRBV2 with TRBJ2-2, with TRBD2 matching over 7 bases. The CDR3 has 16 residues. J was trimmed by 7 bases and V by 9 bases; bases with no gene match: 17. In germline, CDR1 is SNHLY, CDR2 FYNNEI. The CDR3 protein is CASSTPGLFLGGELFF. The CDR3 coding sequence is TGTGCCAGTAGTACCCCGGGACTATTCTTAGGCGGGGAGCTGTTTTTT.

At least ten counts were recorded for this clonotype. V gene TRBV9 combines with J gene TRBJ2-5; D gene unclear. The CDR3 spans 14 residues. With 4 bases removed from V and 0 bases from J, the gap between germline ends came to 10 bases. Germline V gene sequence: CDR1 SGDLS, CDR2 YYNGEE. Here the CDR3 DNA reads TGTGCCAGCAGCCCGACGACGTACCAAGAGACCCAGTACTTC. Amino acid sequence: CASSPTTYQETQYF.

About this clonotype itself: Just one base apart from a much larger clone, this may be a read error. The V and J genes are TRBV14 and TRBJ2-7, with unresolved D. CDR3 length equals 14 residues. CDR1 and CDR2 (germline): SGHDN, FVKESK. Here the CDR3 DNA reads TGTGCCAGCAGCCTCAACTTGAACTCCTACGGGCAGTACTTC. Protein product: CASSLNLNSYGQYF.

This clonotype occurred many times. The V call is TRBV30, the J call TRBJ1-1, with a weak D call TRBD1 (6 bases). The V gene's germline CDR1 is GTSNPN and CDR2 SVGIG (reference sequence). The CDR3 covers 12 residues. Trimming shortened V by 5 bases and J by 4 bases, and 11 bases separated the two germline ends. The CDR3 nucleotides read TGTGCCTGGGACTGGGGGGCCACTGAAGCTTTCTTT. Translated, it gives CAWDWGATEAFF.

The CDR3 here is CAMTRNTEAFF. Written as DNA, the CDR3 is TGTGCCATGACGAGAAACACTGAAGCTTTCTTT. The V and J genes are TRBV7-3 and TRBJ1-1; D is unresolved. Per germline, CDR1 SGHTA and CDR2 FQGTGA. The CDR3 has 11 residues. V was trimmed by 10 bases and J by 2 bases, leaving 8 bases between them. Based on the CDR3 plus reference TRBV7-3 and TRBJ1-1, the full variable domain is GAGVSQTPSNKVTEKGKYVELRCDPISGHTALYWYRQSLGQGPEFLIYFQGTGAADDSGLPNDRFFAVRPEGSVSTLKIQRTERGDSAVYLCAMTRNTEAFFGQGTRLTVV.

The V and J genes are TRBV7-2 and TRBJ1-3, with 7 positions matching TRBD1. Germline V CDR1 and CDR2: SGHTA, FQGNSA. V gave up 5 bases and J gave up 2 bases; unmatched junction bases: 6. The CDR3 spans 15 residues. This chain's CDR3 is CASSITTGTGNTIYF. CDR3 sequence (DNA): TGTGCCAGCAGCATCACGACAGGGACTGGAAACACCATATATTTT.